These 14 T cell receptor beta chains came from one sample sequenced in a study of graft-versus-host responses after intestinal transplantation. Clones were sequenced by immunoSEQ multiplex PCR, and TCRdb holds only the in-frame ones, with some missing. This table holds about 97,000 clones, 90% found once. Sequencing used PBMCs, obtained about 440 days after intestinal transplant. The receptors originated from a human patient who received an intestinal transplant, so some T cells may come from the graft donor.

This chain links TRBV6-5 with TRBJ1-5, with TRBD1 identical over 7 bases. Trimming cost V 6 bases and J 4 bases; bases outside gene matches: 6. The CDR3 totals 14 residues. Looked up from germline, CDR1 is MNHEY and CDR2 is SVGAGI. CDR3 sequence (DNA): TGTGCCAGCAGCCCTGACAGGGCGAATCAGCCCCAGCATTTT. Its protein is CASSPDRANQPQHF.

V and J are TRBV6-5 and TRBJ1-2; TRBD1 matches 7 bases. Germline V gives CDR1 MNHEY, CDR2 SVGAGI. The CDR3 contains 12 residues. J was trimmed by 4 bases and V by 8 bases; bases with no gene match: 4. In nucleotides, the CDR3 is TGTGCCAGCGCGACAGGGTCCTATGGCTACACCTTC. This sequence encodes CASATGSYGYTF.

The rearrangement uses TRBV2 and TRBJ1-3, with D possibly matching TRBD1 (6 bases). The length of the CDR3 is 17 residues. With 3 bases removed from V and 8 bases from J, the gap between germline ends came to 23 bases. Germline CDR1 and CDR2: SNHLY and FYNNEI. CDR3 loop: CASSDAVQGRFVDTIYF. The CDR3 DNA reads TGTGCCAGCAGTGATGCTGTACAGGGAAGGTTCGTGGACACCATATATTTT.

The chain couples TRBV7-2 to TRBJ1-2, with 7 bases aligning to TRBD1. The CDR3 consists of 14 residues. The germline gives CDR1 SGHTA, CDR2 FQGNSA. Germline trimming cut 1 base from V and 4 bases from J; bases unmatched to any gene: 3. CDR3 residues: CASSLGDSSYGYTF. The CDR3 bases are TGTGCCAGCAGCTTAGGGGACAGTAGCTATGGCTACACCTTC.

The rearrangement joins TRBV7-3 to TRBJ1-1, with D maybe TRBD1 (6 bases). The CDR3 totals 14 residues. Germline-derived CDR1 and CDR2 are SGHTA and FQGTGA. Trimming left V 6 bases short and J 0 bases short, with 11 bases between. This CDR3 is CASRHGQMNTEAFF. Written as DNA, the CDR3 is TGTGCCAGCAGACATGGACAGATGAACACTGAAGCTTTCTTT. Filled out from reference TRBV7-3 and TRBJ1-1, the complete variable domain reads GAGVSQTPSNKVTEKGKYVELRCDPISGHTALYWYRQSLGQGPEFLIYFQGTGAADDSGLPNDRFFAVRPEGSVSTLKIQRTERGDSAVYLCASRHGQMNTEAFFGQGTRLTVV.

CDR3 in amino acids: CATKGEFQETQYF. The CDR3 DNA sequence: TGCGCCACCAAGGGGGAATTCCAAGAGACCCAGTACTTC. This sequence joins TRBV10-2 and TRBJ2-5, with a weak D call TRBD1 (6 bases). The V gene lost 10 bases and the J gene lost 1 base, with 13 bases spanning the gap. CDR1 and CDR2 (germline): WSHSY, SAAADI. The CDR3 totals 13 residues.

This chain links TRBV19 with TRBJ2-5, with D hard to call. The DNA end favors TRBJ2-7, so the J call may be wrong. CDR3 length: 14 residues. Germline CDR1 reads LNHDA; CDR2 reads SQIVND (reference sequence). CDR3 sequence (DNA): TGTGCCAGTAGCCCCTATGGGATCTCCTACGAGCAGTACTTC. This translates into CASSPYGISYEQYF.

The chain uses TRBV4-2 and TRBJ2-7; 8 bases align to TRBD1. This CDR3 contains 15 residues. V lost 0 bases, J lost 2 bases, and 3 bases stayed unmatched. The germline CDR1 and CDR2 sequences are LGHNA and YNFKEQ. This chain's CDR3 is CASSQEDRGTYEQYF. CDR3 nucleotide sequence: TGTGCCAGCAGCCAAGAAGACAGGGGAACCTACGAGCAGTACTTC.

The chain is built from TRBV12-5 and TRBJ2-3, with TRBD1 matching over 7 bases. The CDR3 extends over 13 amino acids. Germline lookup yields CDR1 LGHNT and CDR2 FRNRAP. After removal of 6 bases from V and 5 bases from J, the junction contained 5 bases not matched to a gene. CDR3 protein: CASGQGEGDTQYF. CDR3 DNA sequence: TGTGCTAGTGGCCAGGGGGAAGGAGATACGCAGTATTTT.

The chain carries TRBV7-6 and TRBJ2-7; 7 nucleotides line up with TRBD1. CDR3 length equals 13 residues. CDR1 and CDR2 from the germline V gene are SGHVS and FNYEAQ. V lost 5 bases and J lost 5; bases outside the gene matches: 6. The CDR3 region is CASSPDRAHEQYF. As DNA, the CDR3 is TGTGCCAGCAGCCCTGACAGGGCCCACGAGCAGTACTTC.

In its sample, this clone was seen once. CDR3 residues: CASGLEEVGPGELFF. The DNA for the CDR3 is TGTGCTAGTGGTTTAGAGGAGGTTGGGCCCGGGGAGCTGTTTTTT. The V call is TRBV12-5, the J call TRBJ2-2; TRBD2 might be the D (5 bases). V dropped 3 bases and J dropped 6 bases, with 14 bases sitting between them. The CDR3 has 15 amino acids. Per the germline V gene, CDR1 is LGHNT and CDR2 is FRNRAP.

This chain uses TRBV19 with TRBJ1-2; 9 bases are shared with TRBD1. CDR1 is LNHDA and CDR2 is SQIVND in the germline V gene (reference sequence). The length of the CDR3 is 14 residues. V shed 9 bases and J 2 bases; nucleotides not matched to a gene: 7. The CDR3 DNA reads TGTGCCAGCCGGGGAGGACAGGGGAACTATGGCTACACCTTC. Translated: CASRGGQGNYGYTF.

This chain joins TRBV7-9 and TRBJ2-7, with no clear D. V shed 5 bases and J shed 3 bases, with 11 bases lying between them. The CDR3 loop spans 13 amino acids. Germline assignment: CDR1 SEHNR and CDR2 FQNEAQ (reference sequence). The CDR3 nucleotides are TGTGCCAGCAGCCCCCACGGAAACTACGAGCAGTACTTC. Protein sequence: CASSPHGNYEQYF.

J is TRBJ1-1 and V is TRBV2, with D possibly TRBD1 on 5 matching bases. The CDR3 loop spans 12 amino acids. Per germline, CDR1 SNHLY and CDR2 FYNNEI. The germline V and J ends were trimmed by 6 bases and 3 bases, with 8 bases remaining between them. The CDR3 nucleotides read TGTGCCAGCAGGGGGGGGGACACTGAAGCTTTCTTT. Translated, it gives CASRGGDTEAFF. Full variable domain (remainder filled in from reference TRBV2 and TRBJ1-1): EPEVTQTPSHQVTQMGQEVILRCVPISNHLYFYWYRQILGQKVEFLVSFYNNEISEKSEIFDDQFSVERPDGSNFTLKIRSTKLEDSAMYFCASRGGDTEAFFGQGTRLTVV.